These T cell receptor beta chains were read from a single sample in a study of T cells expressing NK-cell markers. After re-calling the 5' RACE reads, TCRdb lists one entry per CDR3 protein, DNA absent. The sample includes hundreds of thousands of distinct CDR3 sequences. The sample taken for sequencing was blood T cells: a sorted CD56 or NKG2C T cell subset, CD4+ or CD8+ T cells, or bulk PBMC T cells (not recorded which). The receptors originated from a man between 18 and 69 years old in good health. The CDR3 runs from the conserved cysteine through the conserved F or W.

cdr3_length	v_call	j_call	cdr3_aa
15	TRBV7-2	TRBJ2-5	CASSLYLGGRETQYF
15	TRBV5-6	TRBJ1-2	CASSLRAYASYGYTF
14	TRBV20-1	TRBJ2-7	CSARAPKSSYEQYF
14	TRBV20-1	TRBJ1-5	CSVASTGPNQPQHF
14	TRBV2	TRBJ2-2	CASRWARGGGELFF
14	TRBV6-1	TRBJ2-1	CASSASRSSNEQFF
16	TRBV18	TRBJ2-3	CASSQRARGLTDTQYF
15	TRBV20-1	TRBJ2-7	CSARAGTGVGYEQYF
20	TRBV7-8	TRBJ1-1	CASSLKVKGPFLGQGSEAFF
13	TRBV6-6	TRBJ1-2	CASSYSAQSNLDF
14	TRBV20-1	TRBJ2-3	CSARDRPLTDTQYF
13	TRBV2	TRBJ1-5	CASSAHGRQPQHF
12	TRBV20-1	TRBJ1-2	CSAVPRNYGYTF